The 20 T cell receptor beta chains below come from one sample, sequenced in a study of Ad26.COV2.S vaccination and SARS-CoV-2 variants. Profiling relied on immunoSEQ multiplex PCR, and the TCRdb table lists in-frame clones only, not all of them. The sample includes approximately 300,000 clones, 85% of them seen just once. As for treatment: around 19 received Ad26.COV2.S at low or high dose, single or two shots; several received placebo; per-sample allocation not given. Samples came from day 63 after the first vaccine or placebo injection. The starting material was peripheral blood, obtained in a trial of Ad26.COV2.S vaccine versus placebo. All receptors come from a person aged 18-65 years who received the Ad26.COV2.S COVID-19 vaccine or a placebo.

This chain connects TRBV5-1 to TRBJ1-5; the D is unclear. Trimming took 0 bases from V and 10 from J, leaving 14 bases between them. The CDR3 spans 14 residues. CDR1 and CDR2 from the germline V gene are SGHRS and YFSETQ. The CDR3 loop reads CASSLGSGGRPQHF. CDR3 nucleotides: TGCGCCAGCAGCTTGGGTTCGGGAGGGCGTCCCCAGCATTTT.

This clone appeared a single time. The CDR3 is CASSPRGGYQPQHF. The CDR3 DNA sequence: TGTGCCAGCAGTCCCCGAGGCGGGTATCAGCCCCAGCATTTT. The chain uses TRBV28 and TRBJ1-5, with D unclear. The CDR3 consists of 14 residues. V was pared by 5 bases and J by 5 bases, with 13 bases between. Germline V lookup: CDR1 MDHEN, CDR2 SYDVKM. The full variable domain, in which reference TRBV28 and TRBJ1-5 provide the parts outside the CDR3, is DVKVTQSSRYLVKRTGEKVFLECVQDMDHENMFWYRQDPGLGLRLIYFSYDVKMKEKGDIPEGYSVSREKKERFSLILESASTNQTSMYLCASSPRGGYQPQHFGDGTRLSIL.

The chain carries TRBV19 and TRBJ1-1; the match to TRBD1 covers 11 bases. This CDR3 has 15 amino acids. Germline CDR1 LNHDA, CDR2 SQIVND (reference sequence). V shed 5 bases, J shed 5 bases, and the junction held 7 bases outside the gene matches. The CDR3 DNA reads as TGTGCCAGTAGTGTCACCGGGACAGGGGGTACTGAAGCTTTCTTT. Amino acid sequence: CASSVTGTGGTEAFF.

V gene TRBV7-2 combines with J gene TRBJ2-5, with TRBD1 identical over 7 bases. The V gene end was trimmed by 2 bases and the J gene end by 3 bases; junction bases not matched to a gene: 9. CDR3 length: 16 residues. Germline CDR1 is SGHTA and CDR2 is FQGNSA. CDR3: CASSLLFDREKETQYF. CDR3 nucleotide sequence: TGTGCCAGCAGCTTACTATTCGACAGGGAGAAAGAGACCCAGTACTTC. The variable domain in full, completed from reference TRBV7-2 and TRBJ2-5, reads GAGVSQSPSNKVTEKGKDVELRCDPISGHTALYWYRQSLGQGLEFLIYFQGNSAPDKSGLPSDRFSAERTGGSVSTLTIQRTQQEDSAVYLCASSLLFDREKETQYFGPGTRLLVL.

The chain uses TRBV6-5 and TRBJ1-3; maybe TRBD1 (5 bases). The CDR3 loop spans 13 amino acids. V dropped 6 bases and J dropped 2 bases, with 8 bases sitting between them. Per the germline V gene, CDR1 is MNHEY and CDR2 is SVGAGI. CDR3 coding DNA: TGTGCCAGCAGAGTGGGGCCTGGAAACACCATATATTTT. Translated, it gives CASRVGPGNTIYF.

About this clone itself: The sample carries other DNA sequences with the same CDR3. This chain links TRBV5-1 with TRBJ1-1, with a weak D call TRBD1 (6 bases). V was shortened by 1 base and J by 5 bases, with 9 bases between the two germline ends. CDR3 length: 13 amino acids. The germline V gene encodes CDR1 SGHRS and CDR2 YFSETQ. Here the CDR3 reads CASSLRDTTEAFF. The CDR3 nucleotides are TGCGCCAGCAGCTTGAGGGACACTACTGAAGCTTTCTTT.

The V call is TRBV2, the J call TRBJ1-1, with D possibly TRBD1 on 6 matching bases. The germline V gene encodes CDR1 SNHLY and CDR2 FYNNEI. The CDR3 contains 13 residues. The V gene lost 4 bases and the J gene lost 5 bases, with 11 bases spanning the gap. The CDR3 DNA reads as TGTGCCAGCAGTGTCAGGCAGGGGACTGAAGCTTTCTTT. It encodes CASSVRQGTEAFF.

This chain links TRBV2 with TRBJ2-5; D possibly corresponds to TRBD2 (6 bases). The ends were cut back, 7 bases at V and 2 bases at J, with 17 bases in the middle. Germline V CDR1 and CDR2: SNHLY, FYNNEI. This CDR3 has 15 amino acids. The CDR3 spells CASTRKTSVQETQYF. The CDR3 nucleotides read TGTGCCAGCACCCGAAAGACTAGTGTACAAGAGACCCAGTACTTC.

V usage is TRBV6-5 and J usage is TRBJ1-1; weak D call: TRBD1 (6 bases). Germline-derived CDR1 and CDR2 are MNHEY and SVGAGI. The CDR3 sequence is 14 residues long. V dropped 6 bases and J dropped 2 bases, with 13 bases sitting between them. In DNA, the CDR3 is TGTGCCAGCAGGACCTACAGGGAAAACACTGAAGCTTTCTTT. Translating gives CASRTYRENTEAFF.

J is TRBJ1-3 and V is TRBV6-5; 11 bases are shared with TRBD1. V trimming: 2 bases; J trimming: 4 bases; junction bases outside the gene matches: 4. The CDR3 has 16 amino acids. CDR1 and CDR2 from the germline V gene are MNHEY and SVGAGI. CDR3 DNA: TGTGCCAGCAGTTACGGACAGGGGGCTTTCGGAAACACCATATATTTT. Translating gives CASSYGQGAFGNTIYF.

The V gene is TRBV3-1 (or the pseudogene TRBV3-2), the J gene TRBJ2-5; 9 bases are a match to TRBD1. CDR3 length equals 13 residues. The germline gives CDR1 LGHDT, CDR2 YNNKEL (reference sequence). Germline trimming cut 4 bases from V and 4 bases from J; bases unmatched to any gene: 1. CDR3 sequence: CASSPTGGETQYF. CDR3 nucleotides: TGTGCCAGCAGCCCGACAGGGGGAGAGACCCAGTACTTC.

The chain couples TRBV3-1 (or the pseudogene TRBV3-2) to TRBJ2-7; D not certain. Trimming stripped 4 bases from V and 6 bases from J, with 10 bases between. CDR1 is LGHDT, CDR2 YNNKEL, per germline (reference sequence). The CDR3 extends over 12 amino acids. Here the CDR3 reads CASSRKSAEQYF. The CDR3 DNA follows: TGTGCCAGCAGCCGTAAGAGCGCCGAGCAGTACTTC.

The rearrangement joins TRBV25-1 to TRBJ2-5; the match to TRBD1 covers 7 bases. The V and J ends lost 2 bases and 3 bases, in that order; junction bases with no gene match: 0. Looked up from germline, CDR1 is MGHDK and CDR2 is SYGVNS. There are 13 residues in the CDR3. CDR3 in amino acids: CASSEQGEETQYF. The CDR3 bases are TGTGCCAGCAGTGAACAGGGGGAAGAGACCCAGTACTTC.

The count of this clone is one. The chain is built from TRBV28 and TRBJ2-6; D may match TRBD1 or TRBD2 (6 bases each). V was clipped by 6 bases and J by 0 bases, with 12 bases between them. This CDR3 region has 16 residues. CDR1 is MDHEN and CDR2 is SYDVKM in the germline V gene. DNA for the CDR3: TGTGCCAGCAGCAGCCCGGGGGCCTCTGGGGCCAACGTCCTGACTTTC. Its translation: CASSSPGASGANVLTF.

This sequence joins TRBV15 and TRBJ1-2, with D perhaps TRBD1 (6 bases). The germline gives CDR1 LNHNV, CDR2 YYDKDF (reference sequence). The CDR3 has 14 residues. V was clipped by 5 bases and J by 1 base, with 11 bases between them. As DNA, the CDR3 is TGTGCCACCAGCGGGGACACGAATAACTATGGCTACACCTTC. Translation: CATSGDTNNYGYTF.

The V gene is TRBV4-1, the J gene TRBJ2-3; no definite D call. V lost 2 bases to trimming and J lost 2 bases, with 5 bases between them. The CDR3 loop spans 13 amino acids. Germline-derived CDR1 and CDR2 are MGHRA and YSYEKL. The CDR3 DNA sequence: TGCGCCAGCAGCCAACTCTACACAGATACGCAGTATTTT. As protein: CASSQLYTDTQYF.

This clone was seen only once. The rearrangement links TRBV18 to TRBJ1-6; 7 nucleotides line up with TRBD1. V shed 2 bases and J 7 bases; nucleotides not matched to a gene: 8. CDR1 is KGHSH, CDR2 LQKENI, per germline. The CDR3 length is 16 residues. CDR3 protein: CASSPVRQGVNSPLHF. As DNA, the CDR3 is TGTGCCAGCTCACCAGTCAGGCAGGGGGTCAATTCACCCCTCCACTTT.

The J gene is TRBJ2-7, the V gene TRBV11-3; D is perhaps TRBD2 (5 bases). V was cut by 0 bases and J by 8 bases, with 11 bases left in between. The CDR3 is made up of 13 amino acids. CDR1 SGHNT and CDR2 YENEEA come from the germline V gene. CDR3 protein: CASSLDYTGKQYF. The CDR3 nucleotides are TGTGCCAGCAGCTTAGATTATACCGGGAAGCAGTACTTC. Looking up the rest from reference TRBV11-3 and TRBJ2-7 gives the full variable domain: EAGVVQSPRYKIIEKKQPVAFWCNPISGHNTLYWYLQNLGQGPELLIRYENEEAVDDSQLPKDRFSAERLKGVDSTLKIQPAELGDSAVYLCASSLDYTGKQYFGPGTRLTVT.

On this clone itself: Distinct nucleotide sequences in the sample also encode this CDR3. In DNA form, the CDR3 reads TGTGCCAGCACAGGAGGCAATTCACCCCTCCACTTT. This encodes CASTGGNSPLHF. The chain recombines TRBV2 with TRBJ1-6; D gene uncertain. This CDR3 is 12 amino acids long. Germline values: CDR1 SNHLY, CDR2 FYNNEI. V lost 7 bases to trimming and J lost 7 bases, with 8 bases between them.

The rearrangement links TRBV3-1 (or the pseudogene TRBV3-2) to TRBJ2-5, with TRBD1 matching 9 bases. In germline, CDR1 is LGHDT, CDR2 YNNKEL (reference sequence). V dropped 2 bases and J dropped 4; count of bases not matched to a gene: 5. The CDR3 consists of 15 residues. The CDR3, as DNA: TGTGCCAGCAGCCAACTCGGGACAGGGATAGAGACCCAGTACTTC. Translated, it gives CASSQLGTGIETQYF.